This T cell receptor (beta chain) was documented in a study of shared clonotypes between healthy human individuals. Study-wide points: Generation of non-shared clonotypes was less probable than generation of clonotypes shared by all four donors. In general, naive subsets displayed greater estimated richness than memory subsets did.

There are 16 residues in the CDR3. Losses at the gene ends were 0 bases for V and 5 bases for J; bases not matched to a gene: 9. CDR1 is MNHEY, CDR2 SVGAGI, per germline. Samples underwent the assay at deep level. Generated by immunoSEQ multiplex PCR, the TCRdb table keeps only in-frame clones and is missing some. Here the sample spans about 980,000 clones, 70% to 85% being singletons. Details on this clone: Its antigen is undetermined.

Sequencing used memory CD4+ T cells sorted from blood. Stated subset: CD45RA-negative fraction. This sequence was found in a man aged 18 to 29 in good health. The rearrangement links TRBV6-5 to TRBJ2-5, with TRBD2 identical over 7 bases. The CDR3 protein is CASSYSFAGVLETQYF. The CDR3, as DNA: TGTGCCAGCAGTTACTCTTTCGCGGGGGTATTGGAGACCCAGTACTTC.